The rows below give T cell receptor beta chains drawn from one sample of a study of cytomegalovirus exposure and HLA in healthy donors. The assay was immunoSEQ multiplex PCR, and TCRdb's table has in-frame clones only and misses some. The sample lists approximately 140,000 clones; 88% were seen once. Sequences were obtained from PBMCs. The source of these receptors is a woman aged 40 to 50 in good health and CMV-seronegative. CDR3s include the opening cysteine and the closing phenylalanine or tryptophan. The D gene is left open where the match is weak. Clone size is not always given. Where it is, it says once, few, many or a class for expanded clones.

TRBV9	.	TRBD2	TRBJ2-3	CASSLSGDTDTQYF	TGTGCCAGCAGCCTTAGCGGGGACACAGATACGCAGTATTTT
TRBV28	.	TRBD1	TRBJ2-5	CASGRRTGGGPKTQYF	TGTGCCAGTGGGAGAAGGACAGGGGGAGGTCCCAAGACCCAGTACTTC
TRBV28	once	.	TRBJ1-5	CASSEVLGYQPQHF	TGTGCCAGCAGTGAGGTACTAGGGTATCAGCCCCAGCATTTT
TRBV27	.	TRBD1	TRBJ2-2	CASSFRTGLAGELFF	TGTGCCAGCAGTTTTCGGACAGGGTTGGCCGGGGAGCTGTTTTTT
TRBV20-1	.	.	TRBJ1-2	CSVDFPYGYTF	TGCAGTGTTGACTTCCCCTATGGCTACACCTTC
TRBV12-1	.	.	TRBJ1-5	CASSFQSNSSNQPQHF	TGTGCCAGCAGCTTTCAATCTAACAGTAGCAATCAGCCCCAGCATTTT
TRBV7-2	.	.	TRBJ1-3	CASSFTTGNTIYF	TGTGCCAGCAGCTTCACTACGGGAAACACCATATATTTT
TRBV6-5	.	.	TRBJ2-2	CASSLSTGELFF	TGTGCCAGCAGCCTCTCCACCGGGGAGCTGTTTTTT
TRBV6-5	.	TRBD2	TRBJ2-3	CASSPIGGRDTQYF	TGTGCCAGCAGCCCCATCGGCGGGAGGGATACGCAGTATTTT
TRBV10-3	.	.	TRBJ2-7	CAISPTAYEQYF	TGTGCCATCAGTCCGACAGCCTACGAGCAGTACTTC
TRBV6-1	.	.	TRBJ2-5	CASSDLLETQYF	TGTGCCAGCAGTGATTTATTGGAGACCCAGTACTTC
TRBV6-5	.	.	TRBJ1-2	CASSYSPTEENGYTF	TGTGCCAGCAGTTACTCCCCGACAGAAGAAAATGGCTACACCTTC
TRBV4-3	.	TRBD1	TRBJ2-4	CASSQVDRGTDIQYF	TGCGCCAGCAGCCAAGTGGACAGGGGGACGGACATTCAGTACTTC
TRBV7-9	.	TRBD1	TRBJ2-5	CASSFGQGETQYF	TGTGCCAGCAGCTTTGGACAGGGAGAGACCCAGTACTTC
TRBV15	.	TRBD1	TRBJ1-4	CATSRETGVNEKLFF	TGTGCCACCAGCAGAGAGACAGGGGTAAATGAAAAACTGTTTTTT
TRBV5-1	.	TRBD1	TRBJ2-1	CASSAGQGSYNEQFF	TGCGCCAGCAGCGCGGGACAGGGATCCTACAATGAGCAGTTCTTC
TRBV28	.	TRBD2	TRBJ2-5	CASSVAGRALGETQYF	TGTGCCAGCAGTGTAGCGGGACGGGCTCTTGGGGAGACCCAGTACTTC
TRBV11-3	.	.	TRBJ2-6	CASSPGGANVLTF	TGTGCCAGCAGCCCAGGCGGGGCCAACGTCCTGACTTTC
TRBV7-9	.	TRBD2	TRBJ2-5	CSSSGLGLQETQYF	TGTTCCAGCAGCGGACTAGGCCTCCAAGAGACCCAGTACTTC
TRBV27	few	TRBD1	TRBJ2-7	CASSKGTGSSYEQYF	TGTGCCAGCAGTAAGGGGACAGGGAGCTCCTACGAGCAGTACTTC
TRBV5-6	.	TRBD2	TRBJ2-3	CASSLRLAGPYTDTQYF	TGTGCCAGCAGCTTAAGACTAGCGGGGCCCTACACAGATACGCAGTATTTT
TRBV28	.	.	TRBJ1-4	CATGGFNEKLFF	TGTGCCACGGGGGGGTTTAATGAAAAACTGTTTTTT
TRBV28	.	.	TRBJ2-5	CASSPMERGGQETQYF	TGTGCCAGCAGTCCTATGGAAAGGGGGGGACAAGAGACCCAGTACTTC
TRBV6-5	.	.	TRBJ2-7	CASSYSRSGYEQYF	TGTGCCAGCAGTTACTCCCGAAGCGGCTACGAGCAGTACTTC
TRBV5-6	.	TRBD1	TRBJ2-2	CASSGTRDRVPGELFF	TGTGCCAGCAGCGGAACCCGGGACAGGGTCCCCGGGGAGCTGTTTTTT
TRBV27	once	TRBD2	TRBJ2-7	CASSRSGGLFAYEQYF	TGTGCCAGCAGTCGTAGCGGGGGCTTATTCGCGTACGAGCAGTACTTC
TRBV4-1	.	TRBD2	TRBJ2-7	CASSQVGGSRFGDEQYF	TGCGCCAGCAGCCAAGTAGGCGGGAGTAGGTTCGGCGACGAGCAGTACTTC
TRBV11-3	.	.	TRBJ2-5	CASSLDTAGGETQYF	TGTGCCAGCAGCTTAGATACCGCGGGTGGGGAGACCCAGTACTTC
TRBV29-1	.	.	TRBJ2-1	CSGGLPLLNEQFF	TGCAGCGGGGGACTTCCTTTGTTGAATGAGCAGTTCTTC
TRBV12-5	.	TRBD1	TRBJ2-3	CASGLGTGRDTQYF	TGTGCTAGTGGTTTGGGGACAGGGAGGGATACGCAGTATTTT
TRBV11-2	.	.	TRBJ2-5	CASSLPGAETQYF	TGTGCCAGCAGCTTACCAGGGGCAGAGACCCAGTACTTC
TRBV9	.	.	TRBJ1-5	CASSEQGSGQPQHF	TGTGCCAGCAGCGAACAGGGATCAGGACAGCCCCAGCATTTT
TRBV7-6	.	.	TRBJ2-3	CASSPPGWGSDTQYF	TGTGCCAGCAGCCCCCCCGGGTGGGGCTCAGATACGCAGTATTTT
TRBV19	.	.	TRBJ1-3	CASNPQALGNTIYF	TGTGCCAGTAACCCTCAGGCCTTAGGAAACACCATATATTTT
TRBV5-1	.	.	TRBJ2-5	CASSPDIQETQYF	TGCGCCAGCAGCCCGGACATTCAAGAGACCCAGTACTTC
TRBV7-9	.	.	TRBJ2-2	CASSQDLTGELFF	TGTGCCAGCAGTCAGGACTTGACCGGGGAGCTGTTTTTT
TRBV5-4	.	TRBD2	TRBJ2-1	CASSSGLAGGIGEQFF	TGTGCCAGCAGCTCTGGACTAGCGGGGGGGATTGGTGAGCAGTTCTTC
TRBV4-3	once	.	TRBJ1-1	CASSLEPRLEAFF	TGCGCCAGCAGCCTAGAGCCGCGCCTTGAAGCTTTCTTT
TRBV27	.	TRBD1	TRBJ1-2	CASRDSTGSNYGYTF	TGTGCCAGCAGGGATTCGACAGGGAGTAACTATGGCTACACCTTC
TRBV7-9	few	.	TRBJ2-7	CSSSLRGDPGNEQYF	TGTTCCAGCAGCCTCAGGGGGGATCCGGGGAACGAGCAGTACTTC
TRBV4-1	.	TRBD2	TRBJ2-1	CASSSRRLWASGRETNEQFF	TGCGCCAGCAGCTCCCGAAGACTTTGGGCTAGCGGGAGGGAAACGAATGAGCAGTTCTTC
TRBV10-3	.	TRBD1	TRBJ1-1	CAPTGVCTEAFF	TGTGCGCCGACAGGGGTGTGTACTGAAGCTTTCTTT
TRBV19	.	.	TRBJ2-1	CASSTFYSYNEQFF	TGTGCCAGTAGTACCTTTTATTCCTACAATGAGCAGTTCTTC
TRBV9	.	TRBD2	TRBJ2-3	CASSTRGSGTGTDTQYF	TGTGCCAGCAGCACCCGCGGGAGCGGAACGGGGACAGATACGCAGTATTTT
TRBV10-3	.	.	TRBJ2-1	CAISSQGTDNEQFF	TGTGCCATCAGCTCACAGGGTACCGACAATGAGCAGTTCTTC
TRBV14	once	TRBD2	TRBJ2-5	CASSLQRDAIETQYF	TGTGCCAGCAGCCTCCAGCGGGACGCTATAGAGACCCAGTACTTC
TRBV2	.	TRBD1	TRBJ2-7	CASNRDRGYEQYF	TGTGCCAGCAATAGGGACAGGGGGTACGAGCAGTACTTC
TRBV5-5	.	.	TRBJ2-7	CASSLGQGSSYEQYF	TGTGCCAGCAGCTTGGGACAAGGTTCCTCCTACGAGCAGTACTTC
TRBV6-6	.	.	TRBJ1-5	CASSYSGGTGPQHF	TGTGCCAGCAGTTACTCGGGGGGGACGGGGCCCCAGCATTTT
TRBV5-6	once	.	TRBJ2-2	CASSYPSVNTGELFF	TGTGCCAGCAGTTACCCTAGCGTTAACACCGGGGAGCTGTTTTTT